The 9 T cell receptor beta chains below come from one sample, sequenced in a study of cytomegalovirus exposure and HLA in healthy donors. Primers: 60 Vbeta forward and 13 Jbeta reverse. Data came from immunoSEQ multiplex PCR; TCRdb stores just in-frame clones and leaves some out. This table has around 150,000 clones, around 80% appearing once. Sequenced material: PBMCs. Every receptor here comes from a man aged 30 to 45 in good health and CMV-seronegative.

V usage is TRBV28 and J usage is TRBJ2-7, with D tentatively TRBD2 (6 bases). With 9 bases removed from V and 2 bases from J, the gap between germline ends came to 14 bases. Germline V gene sequence: CDR1 MDHEN, CDR2 SYDVKM. The CDR3 runs 13 residues. CDR3 residues: CASAEGFPYEQYF. The CDR3 region has the DNA TGTGCCAGTGCGGAGGGGTTTCCCTACGAGCAGTACTTC.

Only one count was recorded for this clone. The CDR3 nucleotides read TGTGCCAGCACCCCGGGGTTCAGCTCTGGAAACACCATATATTTT. Translation: CASTPGFSSGNTIYF. The chain has TRBV7-8 and TRBJ1-3, with D uncertain. V lost 7 bases, J lost 0 bases, and 13 bases lay in between. Per germline, CDR1 SGHVS and CDR2 FQNEAQ. The CDR3 loop spans 15 amino acids. Filled out from reference TRBV7-8 and TRBJ1-3, the complete variable domain reads GAGVSQSPRYKVAKRGQDVALRCDPISGHVSLFWYQQALGQGPEFLTYFQNEAQLDKSGLPSDRFFAERPEGSVSTLKIQRTQQEDSAVYLCASTPGFSSGNTIYFGEGSWLTVV.

The rearrangement uses TRBV10-3 and TRBJ2-7; TRBD1 is a possible D gene (6 bases). Germline V gives CDR1 ENHRY, CDR2 SYGVKD. V was cut by 4 bases and J by 6 bases, with 19 bases left in between. This CDR3 is built from 15 residues. The CDR3 region has the DNA TGTGCCATCAGTGGGACAGTTCTGGCTGACTCCGAGCAGTACTTC. Its translation: CAISGTVLADSEQYF.

This clone was seen only once. The chain employs TRBV6-5 and TRBJ2-7; 10 nucleotides match TRBD1. The CDR3 contains 15 residues. In germline, CDR1 is MNHEY, CDR2 SVGAGI. V was pared by 8 bases and J by 0 bases, with 7 bases of the junction left unmatched. CDR3 nucleotide sequence: TGTGCCAGCTGTACTCGGGACAGGGGCTCCTACGAGCAGTACTTC. It codes for CASCTRDRGSYEQYF.

The chain recombines TRBV11-2 with TRBJ1-3; TRBD1 is a possible D gene (6 bases). Trimming pared 5 bases from V and 3 bases from J, leaving 17 bases between. This CDR3 comprises 16 residues. Per the germline V gene, CDR1 is SGHAT and CDR2 is FQNNGV. CDR3 nucleotide sequence: TGTGCCAGCAGCCTACACCGCTGGGGACATGGAAACACCATATATTTT. It encodes CASSLHRWGHGNTIYF.

The rearrangement joins TRBV5-1 to TRBJ2-1; the D is unclear. From germline, CDR1 is SGHRS and CDR2 YFSETQ. CDR3 length: 12 amino acids. V shed 5 bases and J shed 5 bases, with 8 bases lying between them. CDR3 bases: TGCGCCAGCAGAACAGCCGACAATGAGCAGTTCTTC. Protein product: CASRTADNEQFF.

This chain connects TRBV28 to TRBJ2-2; the D gene is possibly TRBD2 (6 bases). Germline V gene data show CDR1 as MDHEN and CDR2 as SYDVKM. V was trimmed by 4 bases and J by 2 bases, leaving 14 bases between them. CDR3 size: 16 residues. The CDR3 loop reads CASSSPRTINTGELFF. CDR3 nucleotide sequence: TGTGCCAGCAGTTCCCCCCGGACTATCAACACCGGGGAGCTGTTTTTT.

The chain couples TRBV4-1 to TRBJ2-5; D might be TRBD2 (6 bases). The CDR3 extends over 17 amino acids. Germline-derived CDR1 and CDR2 are MGHRA and YSYEKL. The germline V and J ends were trimmed by 1 base and 5 bases, with 20 bases remaining between them. The CDR3 nucleotides read TGCGCCAGCAGCCAAGGCGTTGGACGGGGCCGGGGGGAGACCCAGTACTTC. It translates to CASSQGVGRGRGETQYF.

This clone was counted only a few times. This sequence joins TRBV6-5 and TRBJ2-7; 7 bases agree with TRBD1. Germline CDR1 is MNHEY and CDR2 is SVGAGI. The length of the CDR3 is 14 residues. Germline trimming cut 2 bases from V and 2 bases from J; bases unmatched to any gene: 3. As DNA, the CDR3 is TGTGCCAGCAGTTACGACAGGGATCCCTACGAGCAGTACTTC. Its protein is CASSYDRDPYEQYF.